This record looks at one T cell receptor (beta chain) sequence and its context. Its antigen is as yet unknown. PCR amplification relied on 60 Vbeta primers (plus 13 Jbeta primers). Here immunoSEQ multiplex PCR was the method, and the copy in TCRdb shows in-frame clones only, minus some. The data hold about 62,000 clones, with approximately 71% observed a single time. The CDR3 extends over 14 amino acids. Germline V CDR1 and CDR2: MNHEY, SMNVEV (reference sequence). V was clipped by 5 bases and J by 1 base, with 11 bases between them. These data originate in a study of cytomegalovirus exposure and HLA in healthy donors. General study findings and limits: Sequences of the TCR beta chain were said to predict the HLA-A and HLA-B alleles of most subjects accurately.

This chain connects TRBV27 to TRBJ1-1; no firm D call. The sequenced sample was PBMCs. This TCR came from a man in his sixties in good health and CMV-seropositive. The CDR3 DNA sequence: TGTGCCAGCAGTCCGTGGGCCTCGAACACTGAAGCTTTCTTT. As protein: CASSPWASNTEAFF.